This T cell receptor (beta chain) was identified in a study of blood T cell repertoires in COVID-19. Assay: immunoSEQ multiplex PCR; the TCRdb copy retains only in-frame clones and omits some. The data hold 140,000 to 150,000 clones, with around 80% observed a single time. V was clipped by 6 bases and J by 0 bases, with 12 bases between them. This CDR3 comprises 15 residues. The germline CDR1 and CDR2 sequences are MNHEY and SVGEGT. The sample holds a few counts of this clone. The receptor was isolated from a human donor in a cohort sampled during active COVID-19. Input material: peripheral blood. J is TRBJ1-5 and V is TRBV6-2 or TRBV6-3; D call uncertain. Here the CDR3 reads CASSRGVSSNQPQHF. The CDR3 nucleotides read TGTGCCAGCAGCCGCGGGGTGTCTAGCAATCAGCCCCAGCATTTT.